Detailed here is one T cell receptor (beta chain). Its specificity is not known. CDR1 MNHNY and CDR2 SVGAGI come from the germline V gene (reference sequence). This CDR3 region has 12 residues. V lost 8 bases and J lost 0, with 5 bases in between. Measured with immunoSEQ multiplex PCR; TCRdb has only the in-frame clones, and not every one. The sample consists of tens of thousands of clones, 80% to 95% of them appearing once. These data belong to a study of T cell clones after liver transplantation. Study-wide background: Samples came from ITN030ST, which attempted immunosuppression withdrawal within 2 years of liver transplantation. Apart from three HCV-positive recipients, transplants were for non-autoimmune, non-viral reasons. Without induction therapy, subjects received standard immunosuppression until 12-24 months post-transplant.

General study findings and limits: Rather than being deleted, graft donor-reactive T cells may have moved into the graft.

The input for sequencing was CD4+ T cells from blood, taken approximately 25 months after liver transplant. The V call is TRBV6-6, the J call TRBJ2-4; D remains unclear. This clonotype was sampled from a human patient who received a liver transplant. Some T cells may be provided by the graft donor. CDR3 DNA: TGTGCCAGCTCGATAGCCAAAAACATTCAGTACTTC. This encodes CASSIAKNIQYF.